The 21 T cell receptor beta chains listed next were all sequenced from one sample in a study of T cell repertoires in cytomegalovirus infection. The antigens of these receptors remain unknown. A single record per CDR3 protein comes from TCRdb applying MiXCR to the reads. The table lists roughly 700,000 distinct CDR3 sequences, 30% to 35% of them singletons. The input for sequencing was cultured PBMCs, taken from culture after CMV antigen stimulation. These receptors were obtained from a human donor in good health (CMV status not recorded). Some clones in this sample may be carry-over from other donors' samples.

The chain employs TRBV4-2 and TRBJ1-4; 8 bases map to TRBD1. The trim removed 0 bases at V and 10 bases at J, leaving 10 bases unmatched. This CDR3 is built from 16 residues. The germline gives CDR1 LGHNA, CDR2 YNFKEQ. DNA for the CDR3: TGTGCCAGCAGCCAAGAGACCGACAGGGGTTGGGCAAAACTGTTTTTT. This translates into CASSQETDRGWAKLFF.

The J gene is TRBJ1-1, the V gene TRBV2, with D possibly TRBD1 on 5 matching bases. Germline CDR1 SNHLY, CDR2 FYNNEI. There are 15 residues in the CDR3. Deletions cut 1 base from V and 4 bases from J, with 13 bases between. CDR3 sequence reads: CASSEGGGRGTEAFF. CDR3 DNA sequence: TGTGCCAGCAGTGAAGGTGGGGGAAGGGGCACTGAAGCTTTCTTT.

The chain uses TRBV19 and TRBJ2-2; D is ambiguous. In germline, CDR1 is LNHDA, CDR2 SQIVND (reference sequence). There are 16 residues in the CDR3. V lost 7 bases to trimming and J lost 4 bases, with 19 bases between them. CDR3 in amino acids: CASTRPALPSTGELFF. In DNA, the CDR3 is TGTGCCAGTACTCGGCCGGCATTGCCCTCCACCGGGGAGCTGTTTTTT.

The chain links TRBV2 to TRBJ2-1; D gene ambiguous. CDR1 is SNHLY and CDR2 is FYNNEI in the germline V gene. This CDR3 contains 14 residues. Trimming took off 2 bases at V and 5 bases at J, with 10 bases between the two ends. The CDR3: CASSERWLNNEQFF. The CDR3 DNA reads TGTGCCAGCAGTGAAAGGTGGCTTAACAATGAGCAGTTCTTC.

The rearrangement joins TRBV20-1 to TRBJ2-1; TRBD1 aligns across 7 bases. Germline values: CDR1 DFQATT, CDR2 SNEGSKA (reference sequence). V was clipped by 5 bases and J by 6 bases; unmatched bases: 13. This CDR3 contains 15 residues. The CDR3 protein is CSAVNSGTVVNEQFF. In DNA form, the CDR3 reads TGCAGTGCTGTGAACTCCGGGACAGTAGTCAATGAGCAGTTCTTC.

The rearrangement uses TRBV6-1 and TRBJ1-3; tentatively, D is TRBD1 (6 bases). Germline lookup yields CDR1 MNHNS and CDR2 SASEGT. V lost 5 bases and J lost 0, with 14 bases in between. This CDR3 has 16 amino acids. The CDR3 bases are TGTGCCAGCAGTCCAGGGACACTGTACTCTGGAAACACCATATATTTT. Translated, it gives CASSPGTLYSGNTIYF.

The rearrangement joins TRBV6-5 to TRBJ2-2, with unresolved D. The CDR3 spans 12 residues. Germline assignment: CDR1 MNHEY and CDR2 SVGAGI. V lost 1 base to trimming and J lost 7 bases, with 4 bases between them. CDR3 loop: CASSYFNGELFF. CDR3 bases: TGTGCCAGCAGTTACTTCAACGGGGAGCTGTTTTTT.

The rearrangement joins TRBV2 to TRBJ2-7; 10 bases line up with TRBD2. V trimming: 1 base; J trimming: 7 bases; junction bases outside the gene matches: 7. Germline values: CDR1 SNHLY, CDR2 FYNNEI. This CDR3 region has 15 residues. The CDR3 loop reads CASSEGLAGVGEQYF. CDR3 nucleotide sequence: TGTGCCAGCAGTGAAGGTCTAGCGGGAGTGGGAGAGCAGTACTTC.

This clonotype was observed a handful of times. J is TRBJ2-1 and V is TRBV29-1, with 9 positions matching TRBD1. The trim removed 6 bases at V and 4 bases at J, leaving 7 bases unmatched. The CDR3 loop spans 14 amino acids. The germline V gene encodes CDR1 SQVTM and CDR2 ANQGSEA. The CDR3 sequence is CSVGGQGTYNEQFF. CDR3 nucleotide sequence: TGCAGCGTCGGGGGACAGGGAACTTACAATGAGCAGTTCTTC.

V is TRBV11-3 and J is TRBJ1-1; weak D call: TRBD1 (6 bases). Looked up from germline, CDR1 is SGHNT and CDR2 is YENEEA. V was cut by 1 base and J by 2 bases, with 11 bases left in between. The CDR3 covers 15 residues. Written as DNA, the CDR3 is TGTGCCAGCAGCTTAGGAGGGGGGGAAAACACTGAAGCTTTCTTT. It codes for CASSLGGGENTEAFF.

The chain uses TRBV12-5 and TRBJ2-1, with 9 nucleotides matching TRBD2. Germline loops: CDR1 LGHNT, CDR2 FRNRAP. The CDR3 has 17 amino acids. The ends lost 0 bases at V and 3 bases at J; junction bases unmatched: 6. The CDR3 DNA sequence: TGTGCTAGTGGTTTGGTACTAAGCGGGAGGCACTACAATGAGCAGTTCTTC. This codes for CASGLVLSGRHYNEQFF.

The chain joins TRBV5-4 to TRBJ1-2, with TRBD1 identical over 7 bases. Per the germline V gene, CDR1 is SGHNT and CDR2 is YYREEE (reference sequence). The CDR3 loop spans 15 amino acids. V lost 0 bases to trimming and J lost 2 bases; unmatched junction nucleotides: 4. The CDR3 DNA reads TGTGCCAGCAGCTTGGTTGGACAGGTGAACTATGGCTACACCTTC. Translation: CASSLVGQVNYGYTF.

The sample holds a few counts of this clonotype. This chain's CDR3 is CASSLVYSPLHF. DNA for the CDR3: TGTGCCAGCAGCCTCGTGTATTCACCCCTCCACTTT. The chain joins TRBV7-2 to TRBJ1-6; D call uncertain. The germline CDR1 and CDR2 sequences are SGHTA and FQGNSA. This CDR3 is built from 12 residues. The V gene lost 5 bases and the J gene lost 8 bases, with 7 bases spanning the gap.

This clonotype was detected many times. This chain links TRBV7-2 with TRBJ1-1; D is unresolved. Germline V gene lookup returns CDR1 SGHTA and CDR2 FQGNSA. This CDR3 has 11 residues. V was clipped by 8 bases and J by 1 base, with 5 bases between them. This CDR3 is CASQWNTEAFF. The CDR3 DNA reads TGTGCCAGCCAGTGGAACACTGAAGCTTTCTTT. Full variable domain (outside the CDR3, taken from reference TRBV7-2 and TRBJ1-1): GAGVSQSPSNKVTEKGKDVELRCDPISGHTALYWYRQSLGQGLEFLIYFQGNSAPDKSGLPSDRFSAERTGGSVSTLTIQRTQQEDSAVYLCASQWNTEAFFGQGTRLTVV.

This chain uses TRBV18 with TRBJ1-1, with D possibly TRBD1 on 5 matching bases. There are 13 residues in the CDR3. V was pared by 2 bases and J by 6 bases, with 10 bases between. Germline V gives CDR1 KGHSH, CDR2 LQKENI. CDR3 region: CASSPDQGAEAFF. DNA of the CDR3: TGTGCCAGCTCACCAGACCAGGGAGCTGAAGCTTTCTTT.

The chain joins TRBV11-2 to TRBJ2-7; 10 bases fit TRBD2. CDR1 SGHAT and CDR2 FQNNGV come from the germline V gene. The CDR3 runs 15 residues. V shed 3 bases and J 3 bases; nucleotides not matched to a gene: 5. CDR3 DNA sequence: TGTGCCAGCAGCTTTACTAGCGGGGCCCTCTACGAGCAGTACTTC. Its translation: CASSFTSGALYEQYF.

This clonotype occurred a few times. The chain links TRBV5-6 to TRBJ1-1; no clear D gene. The CDR3 totals 14 residues. V was clipped by 0 bases and J by 0 bases, with 6 bases between them. The germline CDR1 and CDR2 sequences are SGHDT and YYEEEE. DNA of the CDR3: TGTGCCAGCAGCTTGGGAGTCATGAACACTGAAGCTTTCTTT. As protein: CASSLGVMNTEAFF.

The V gene is TRBV6-1, the J gene TRBJ2-1; D is undetermined. This CDR3 is built from 11 residues. V lost 4 bases and J 10 bases, leaving 8 bases between the germline ends. The germline V gene has CDR1 MNHNS and CDR2 SASEGT. As DNA, the CDR3 is TGTGCCAGCAGTGTCGTCCGGGAGCAGTTCTTC. Its translation is CASSVVREQFF.

The chain carries TRBV5-1 and TRBJ2-3, with TRBD2 identical over 9 bases. From germline, CDR1 is SGHRS and CDR2 YFSETQ. This CDR3 is 16 amino acids long. V lost 0 bases and J lost 2; bases outside the gene matches: 4. CDR3 sequence (DNA): TGCGCCAGCAGCTTGGAAGGGACTAGCAACACAGATACGCAGTATTTT. Protein: CASSLEGTSNTDTQYF.

The chain joins TRBV4-1 to TRBJ2-3; 7 bases fit TRBD1. The CDR3 runs to 15 residues. V lost 4 bases to trimming and J lost 6 bases; unmatched junction nucleotides: 10. Germline CDR1 and CDR2: MGHRA and YSYEKL. CDR3 nucleotides: TGCGCCAGCAGCCCGTTAGGGGGCGGCTGGGATACGCAGTATTTT. Residues: CASSPLGGGWDTQYF.

There are many counts of this clonotype. The chain uses TRBV7-2 and TRBJ2-5; TRBD2 might be the D (6 bases). The CDR3 spans 19 residues. Trimming took off 1 base at V and 3 bases at J, with 24 bases between the two ends. Germline-derived CDR1 and CDR2 are SGHTA and FQGNSA. The CDR3 protein is CASSLVGLLVGRGEETQYF. CDR3 in DNA: TGTGCCAGCAGCTTAGTGGGGCTGCTGGTCGGGAGAGGGGAAGAGACCCAGTACTTC.